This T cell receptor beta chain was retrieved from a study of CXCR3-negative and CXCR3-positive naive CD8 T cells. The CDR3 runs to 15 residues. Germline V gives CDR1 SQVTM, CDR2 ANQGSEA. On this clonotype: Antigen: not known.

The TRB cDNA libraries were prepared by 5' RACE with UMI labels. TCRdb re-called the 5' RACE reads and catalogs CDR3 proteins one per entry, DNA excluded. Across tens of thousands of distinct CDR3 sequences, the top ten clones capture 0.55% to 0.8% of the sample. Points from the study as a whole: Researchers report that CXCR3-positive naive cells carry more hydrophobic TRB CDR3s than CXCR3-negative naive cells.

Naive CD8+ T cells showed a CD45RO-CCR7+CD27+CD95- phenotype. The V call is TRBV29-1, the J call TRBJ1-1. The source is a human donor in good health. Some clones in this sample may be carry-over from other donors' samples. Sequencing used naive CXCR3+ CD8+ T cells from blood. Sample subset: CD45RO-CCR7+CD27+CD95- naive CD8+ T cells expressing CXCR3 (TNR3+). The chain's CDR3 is CSVGWIPKAETEAFF. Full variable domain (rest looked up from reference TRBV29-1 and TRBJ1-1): SAVISQKPSRDICQRGTSLTIQCQVDSQVTMMFWYRQQPGQSLTLIATANQGSEATYESGFVIDKFPISRPNLTFSTLTVSNMSPEDSSIYLCSVGWIPKAETEAFFGQGTRLTVV.